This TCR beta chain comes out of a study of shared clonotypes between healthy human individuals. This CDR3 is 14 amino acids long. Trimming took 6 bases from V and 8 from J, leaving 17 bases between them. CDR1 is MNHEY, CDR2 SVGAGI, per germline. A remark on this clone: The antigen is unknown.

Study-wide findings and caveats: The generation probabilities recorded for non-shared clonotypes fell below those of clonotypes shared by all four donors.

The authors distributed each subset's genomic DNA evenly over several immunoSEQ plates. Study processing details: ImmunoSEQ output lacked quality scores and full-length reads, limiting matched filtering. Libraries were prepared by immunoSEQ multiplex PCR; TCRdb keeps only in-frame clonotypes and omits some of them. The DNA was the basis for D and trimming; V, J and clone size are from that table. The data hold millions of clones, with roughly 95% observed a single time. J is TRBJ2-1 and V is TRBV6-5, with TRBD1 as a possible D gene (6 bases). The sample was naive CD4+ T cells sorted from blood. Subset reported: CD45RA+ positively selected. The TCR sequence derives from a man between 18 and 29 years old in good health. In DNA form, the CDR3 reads TGTGCCAGCAGCCCGGTCCAGGGGTCTTATGAGCAGTTCTTC. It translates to CASSPVQGSYEQFF.